One and the same sample provided the 27 T cell receptor beta chains below, sequenced in a study of T cell responses to AZD1222 COVID-19 vaccine. Here immunoSEQ multiplex PCR was the method, and the copy in TCRdb shows in-frame clones only, minus some. The sample lists 100,000 to 150,000 clones, roughly nine tenths occurring once. The source was peripheral blood, collected on day 0 of AZD1222 vaccination. These receptors all come from an adult in good health.

This chain connects TRBV12-3 or TRBV12-4 to TRBJ1-1; 7 bases line up with TRBD1. The J segment lost 5 bases and the V segment lost 7 bases, leaving 7 bases of the junction unmatched. This CDR3 is 13 amino acids long. The CDR3 nucleotides are TGTGCCAGCACAAGGACCAGGGGGACTGAAGCTTTCTTT. It translates to CASTRTRGTEAFF.

Concerning this clone: Other DNA sequences within the sample encode an identical CDR3. V is TRBV27 and J is TRBJ2-7; a weak D match, TRBD1 (5 bases). The CDR3 has 13 amino acids. The germline CDR1 and CDR2 sequences are MNHEY and SMNVEV (reference sequence). V was pared by 6 bases and J by 1 base, with 10 bases between. Here the CDR3 reads CASSLRGSYEQYF. As DNA, the CDR3 is TGTGCCAGCAGCCTTAGGGGTTCCTACGAGCAGTACTTC.

The V gene is TRBV12-3 or TRBV12-4, the J gene TRBJ1-1; D remains unclear. This CDR3 spans 13 amino acids. The V gene lost 1 base and the J gene lost 0 bases, with 3 bases spanning the gap. The CDR3 coding sequence is TGTGCCAGCAGTTTAGGAATGAACACTGAAGCTTTCTTT. Encoded protein: CASSLGMNTEAFF.

The V and J genes are TRBV3-1 (or the pseudogene TRBV3-2) and TRBJ1-4; perhaps TRBD1 as D (6 bases). Trimming removed 0 bases from V and 7 bases from J, with 12 bases in between. CDR1 is LGHDT, CDR2 YNNKEL, per germline (reference sequence). The CDR3 length is 15 residues. The CDR3 DNA is TGTGCCAGCAGCCAAGATCTAACAGGGCTTGAAAAACTGTTTTTT. This sequence encodes CASSQDLTGLEKLFF.

The chain's CDR3 is CASSFKGDTEAFF. CDR3 DNA: TGCGCCAGCAGCTTCAAAGGGGACACTGAAGCTTTCTTT. The chain links TRBV5-1 to TRBJ1-1, with D perhaps TRBD1 (5 bases). CDR1 is SGHRS, CDR2 YFSETQ, per germline. V was pared by 2 bases and J by 3 bases, with 8 bases between. This CDR3 has 13 residues.

V gene TRBV7-2 combines with J gene TRBJ2-5; the match to TRBD2 covers 8 bases. CDR3 length: 15 residues. J gave up 4 bases and V 6 bases, and 10 bases lay outside the gene matches. Looked up from germline, CDR1 is SGHTA and CDR2 is FQGNSA. CDR3 protein: CASRAFSGAAETQYF. CDR3 in DNA: TGTGCCAGCAGGGCCTTTAGCGGGGCCGCAGAGACCCAGTACTTC.

The chain couples TRBV7-9 to TRBJ2-7; 8 bases map to TRBD1. This CDR3 is built from 14 residues. Germline values: CDR1 SEHNR, CDR2 FQNEAQ (reference sequence). Trimming cost V 5 bases and J 2 bases; bases outside gene matches: 5. CDR3 nucleotides: TGTGCCAGCAGCCCCAGACAGGGGACCTACGAGCAGTACTTC. The encoded protein is CASSPRQGTYEQYF.

This chain connects TRBV6-5 to TRBJ1-5; 8 nucleotides line up with TRBD1. V gave up 4 bases and J gave up 8 bases; unmatched junction bases: 10. Germline CDR1 and CDR2: MNHEY and SVGAGI. The CDR3 sequence is 15 residues long. The CDR3 sequence is CASSWGDRGSEPQHF. The CDR3 nucleotides are TGTGCCAGCAGTTGGGGCGACAGGGGTAGTGAGCCCCAGCATTTT.

CDR3 sequence: CASSSGQGGSYYEQYF. In DNA, the CDR3 is TGCGCCAGCAGCTCTGGACAGGGGGGAAGCTACTACGAGCAGTACTTC. The J gene is TRBJ2-7, the V gene TRBV5-1, with TRBD1 matching 10 bases. Trimming took 3 bases from V and 3 from J; bases not matched to a gene: 9. The germline V gene encodes CDR1 SGHRS and CDR2 YFSETQ. The CDR3 has 16 amino acids.

This chain uses TRBV27 with TRBJ1-1; 10 bases map to TRBD1. Germline values: CDR1 MNHEY, CDR2 SMNVEV (reference sequence). The CDR3 runs 14 residues. V lost 4 bases to trimming and J lost 1 base; unmatched junction nucleotides: 0. CDR3 DNA sequence: TGTGCCAGCAGTTGGGACAGGGGGAACACTGAAGCTTTCTTT. Protein: CASSWDRGNTEAFF.

The chain uses TRBV3-1 (or the pseudogene TRBV3-2) and TRBJ2-3; the match to TRBD2 covers 8 bases. Trimming at V came to 3 bases and at J to 4 bases, leaving 0 bases not matched to a gene. Germline CDR1 is LGHDT and CDR2 is YNNKEL (reference sequence). There are 13 residues in the CDR3. The CDR3 spells CASSQGLADTQYF. CDR3 DNA: TGTGCCAGCAGCCAGGGACTAGCAGATACGCAGTATTTT.

CDR3 in DNA: TGTGCCAGCAGCTTAGGACGGGACGATAGGGATCGCTCCTACGAGCAGTACTTC. Protein sequence: CASSLGRDDRDRSYEQYF. The chain couples TRBV7-9 to TRBJ2-7; D possibly uses TRBD1 or TRBD2 (5 bases each). The V gene's germline CDR1 is SEHNR and CDR2 FQNEAQ (reference sequence). V shed 1 base and J shed 0 bases, with 19 bases lying between them. CDR3 length: 18 amino acids.

To note about this clone: One end of the junction does not line up with germline, which may come from a read error. CDR3 loop: CAGSPPSGGSETQYF. Written as DNA, the CDR3 is TGTGCCGGCAGCCCCCCCTCGGGGGGGTCTGAGACCCAGTACTTC. The V gene is TRBV28, the J gene TRBJ2-5, with 8 bases lining up with TRBD2. The CDR3 has 15 amino acids. CDR1 is MDHEN and CDR2 is SYDVKM in the germline V gene. The complete variable domain, with remaining parts taken from reference TRBV28 and TRBJ2-5, reads DVKVTQSSRYLVKRTGEKVFLECVQDMDHENMFWYRQDPGLGLRLIYFSYDVKMKEKGDIPEGYSVSREKKERFSLILESASTNQTSMYLCAGSPPSGGSETQYFGPGTRLLVL.

The chain links TRBV5-1 to TRBJ2-3; 9 nucleotides match TRBD1. CDR1 is SGHRS and CDR2 is YFSETQ in the germline V gene. There are 16 residues in the CDR3. J lost 5 bases, V lost 3 bases, and 10 bases had no gene match. The CDR3 spells CASSSSGTGSLDTQYF. The CDR3 bases are TGCGCCAGCAGCTCCTCCGGGACAGGGAGTCTAGATACGCAGTATTTT.

The chain combines TRBV4-2 with TRBJ2-1; 15 bases are shared with TRBD2. V shed 3 bases and J 4 bases; nucleotides not matched to a gene: 4. Germline values: CDR1 LGHNA, CDR2 YNFKEQ. CDR3 length: 17 residues. CDR3 in amino acids: CASSHVGLAGGYNEQFF. The CDR3 region has the DNA TGTGCCAGCAGCCATGTAGGACTAGCGGGGGGGTACAATGAGCAGTTCTTC.

The chain links TRBV2 to TRBJ2-1, with TRBD2 matching over 9 bases. This CDR3 contains 16 residues. J gave up 6 bases and V 2 bases, and 8 bases lay outside the gene matches. Germline V gene sequence: CDR1 SNHLY, CDR2 FYNNEI. In DNA form, the CDR3 reads TGTGCCAGCAGTGAAAGAGGGCTAGCGGGACCCAATGAGCAGTTCTTC. Translation: CASSERGLAGPNEQFF.

The count of this clone is one. CDR3 sequence (DNA): TGTGCCAGCACCGTCACAGATACGCAGTATTTT. Residues: CASTVTDTQYF. V usage is TRBV12-3 or TRBV12-4 and J usage is TRBJ2-3; D is ambiguous. Between the trimmed V and J ends, which lost 7 bases and 2 bases, there was a span of 4 bases. The CDR3 is 11 amino acids.

The rearrangement joins TRBV7-2 to TRBJ2-7; the match to TRBD2 covers 15 bases. Germline V gives CDR1 SGHTA, CDR2 FQGNSA. V trimming: 1 base; J trimming: 0 bases; junction bases outside the gene matches: 7. The CDR3 runs to 19 residues. The CDR3 loop reads CASSLVGTSGGTTSYEQYF. CDR3 bases: TGTGCCAGCAGCTTAGTCGGGACTAGCGGGGGGACCACCTCCTACGAGCAGTACTTC.

This chain uses TRBV7-2 with TRBJ2-5, with D perhaps matching TRBD2 (5 bases). The CDR3 consists of 17 residues. CDR1 and CDR2 (germline): SGHTA, FQGNSA. Trimming left V 5 bases short and J 5 bases short, with 24 bases between. CDR3 in amino acids: CASSPGRQVNPGETQYF. DNA of the CDR3: TGTGCCAGCAGCCCCGGACGGCAGGTTAACCCGGGGGAGACCCAGTACTTC.

J is TRBJ2-2 and V is TRBV9; the match to TRBD2 covers 9 bases. J lost 5 bases, V lost 0 bases, and 5 bases had no gene match. Per germline, CDR1 SGDLS and CDR2 YYNGEE. The CDR3 totals 16 residues. CDR3 protein: CASSVGVAGATGELFF. CDR3 DNA sequence: TGTGCCAGCAGCGTAGGGGTAGCGGGGGCTACCGGGGAGCTGTTTTTT.

The rearrangement links TRBV4-2 to TRBJ1-2, with TRBD1 as a possible D gene (5 bases). Germline CDR1 and CDR2: LGHNA and YNFKEQ. This CDR3 has 16 residues. The ends were cut back, 2 bases at V and 3 bases at J, with 16 bases in the middle. This CDR3 reads CASSQPAGTADYGYTF. The DNA for the CDR3 is TGTGCCAGCAGCCAACCAGCCGGGACGGCCGACTATGGCTACACCTTC.

The V call is TRBV5-4, the J call TRBJ2-7; TRBD2 aligns across 15 bases. Trimming cost V 4 bases and J 2 bases; bases outside gene matches: 7. The germline CDR1 and CDR2 sequences are SGHNT and YYREEE (reference sequence). CDR3 length equals 17 residues. In DNA, the CDR3 is TGTGCCAGCAGCGCCGGGACTAGCGGGGGGACACCCTACGAGCAGTACTTC. As protein: CASSAGTSGGTPYEQYF.

The chain carries TRBV7-3 and TRBJ1-1; D perhaps matches TRBD1 (6 bases). The CDR3 is 12 amino acids. The germline V and J ends were trimmed by 6 bases and 5 bases, with 10 bases remaining between them. The germline V gene encodes CDR1 SGHTA and CDR2 FQGTGA. As DNA, the CDR3 is TGTGCCAGCAGTGCCCAGGGGACTGAAGCTTTCTTT. It is translated as CASSAQGTEAFF.

This clone came up a few times. The chain couples TRBV5-5 to TRBJ1-6; the D is unclear. CDR3 length equals 15 residues. V was shortened by 0 bases and J by 5 bases, with 9 bases between the two germline ends. Germline V gene lookup returns CDR1 SGHKS and CDR2 YYEKEE (reference sequence). The CDR3 spells CASSLAEVNNSPLHF. In DNA form, the CDR3 reads TGTGCCAGCAGCTTGGCGGAGGTTAATAATTCACCCCTCCACTTT.

The rearrangement links TRBV5-4 to TRBJ2-7; D is unclear. This CDR3 comprises 12 residues. V dropped 3 bases and J dropped 5 bases, with 9 bases sitting between them. Germline V gene lookup returns CDR1 SGHNT and CDR2 YYREEE (reference sequence). In nucleotides, the CDR3 is TGTGCCAGCAGCTCGTCTGGGGACGAGCAGTACTTC. Translating it yields CASSSSGDEQYF.

The rearrangement links TRBV19 to TRBJ1-5, with D unclear. Germline V gives CDR1 LNHDA, CDR2 SQIVND (reference sequence). The CDR3 is 13 amino acids. Trimming removed 3 bases from V and 9 bases from J, with 12 bases in between. The CDR3 coding sequence is TGTGCCAGTAGTATTACTTCGGGTCGGCCCCAGCATTTT. It yields the protein CASSITSGRPQHF.

The V call is TRBV5-1, the J call TRBJ2-7, with a weak D call TRBD1 (5 bases). Germline CDR1 SGHRS, CDR2 YFSETQ. This CDR3 comprises 13 residues. V was pared by 4 bases and J by 6 bases, with 14 bases between. CDR3 loop: CASSPGQGVEQYF. CDR3 DNA sequence: TGCGCCAGCAGCCCAGGGCAGGGCGTCGAGCAGTACTTC.